This T cell receptor (beta chain) was recorded in a study of cytotoxic CD8 clonotypes in ibrutinib-treated CLL. Study results and limitations: Clonality went up at ibrutinib response and then declined back toward baseline at progression.

Assay: immunoSEQ multiplex PCR; the TCRdb copy retains only in-frame clones and omits some. Here the sample spans roughly 150,000 clones, approximately 80% being singletons. The CDR3 spans 12 residues. The germline V gene encodes CDR1 SGHRS and CDR2 YFSETQ. Trimming removed 1 base at V and 10 bases at J, with 9 bases between. On this clone itself: What it recognizes is unknown.

The rearrangement uses TRBV5-1 and TRBJ2-1, with D maybe TRBD2 (6 bases). The clonotype comes from a human donor with chronic lymphocytic leukemia. This specimen consisted of PBMCs, obtained after 12 months of ibrutinib treatment. CDR3 nucleotides: TGCGCCAGCAGCTTGTCCAGCGGGGAGCAGTTCTTC. Translating it yields CASSLSSGEQFF. Filled out from reference TRBV5-1 and TRBJ2-1, the complete variable domain reads KAGVTQTPRYLIKTRGQQVTLSCSPISGHRSVSWYQQTPGQGLQFLFEYFSETQRNKGNFPGRFSGRQFSNSRSEMNVSTLELGDSALYLCASSLSSGEQFFGPGTRLTVL.